The 27 T cell receptor beta chains presented below share a single source sample, sequenced in a study of regulatory T cells in long-lasting Graves disease. Through Arm-PCR of CDR3 regions and iRepertoire HTBI primers, TCR beta libraries were built. From the multiplex PCR reads, TCRdb called clonotypes with MiXCR, one entry per CDR3 protein. The sample has around 460,000 distinct CDR3 sequences, 14% seen once; the top ten hold approximately 19%. The time point denotes: newly diagnosed GD, antithyroid drugs for less than 3 months. TCR sequences were obtained from RNA taken from PBMCs. The sample was also linked to a second study, of T cells in Graves' hyperthyroidism and ophthalmopathy.

The sequencing used peripheral blood mononuclear cells (PBMCs), collected at new diagnosis, from a patient treated with antithyroid drugs. The source is a woman in her fifties or sixties with Graves disease.

The V and J genes are TRBV19 and TRBJ1-4, with D unresolved. The germline V gene encodes CDR1 LNHDA and CDR2 SQIVND (reference sequence). V gave up 3 bases and J gave up 1 base, with 12 bases separating them. The CDR3 contains 16 residues. The CDR3 here is CASSISRSLTNEKLFF. CDR3 coding DNA: TGTGCCAGTAGTATTTCCCGGAGCCTAACTAATGAAAAACTGTTTTTT.

Concerning this clonotype itself: The CDR3 end shows no conserved phenylalanine or tryptophan, and so a read error is likely. The genes are TRBV5-6 and TRBJ2-1; 11 positions match TRBD2. This CDR3 has 17 residues. With V trimmed by 4 bases and J by 2 bases, 8 bases remained unmatched. The germline CDR1 and CDR2 sequences are SGHDT and YYEEEE. The chain's CDR3 is CASSPRLAGSTYNEQFS. The CDR3 nucleotides read TGTGCCAGCAGCCCCAGACTAGCGGGAAGTACCTACAATGAGCAGTTCTCC.

The genes are TRBV9 and TRBJ2-7, with D possibly matching TRBD2 (6 bases). V was shortened by 2 bases and J by 5 bases, with 14 bases between the two germline ends. The CDR3 spans 14 residues. Germline loops: CDR1 SGDLS, CDR2 YYNGEE. The CDR3 coding sequence is TGTGCCAGCAGCGTTCGACTAGTATCGGACGAGCAGTACTTC. This encodes CASSVRLVSDEQYF.

At least ten counts were recorded for this clonotype. J is TRBJ1-1 and V is TRBV6-2 or TRBV6-3; the match to TRBD1 covers 11 bases. Looked up from germline, CDR1 is MNHEY and CDR2 is SVGEGT. This CDR3 comprises 16 residues. V shed 5 bases, J shed 4 bases, and the junction held 9 bases outside the gene matches. CDR3 residues: CASSPRTGGGITEAFF. In DNA form, the CDR3 reads TGTGCCAGCAGTCCCAGGACAGGGGGCGGAATCACTGAAGCTTTCTTT.

This clonotype appeared once. The J gene is TRBJ2-7, the V gene TRBV15; unclear D gene. V lost 1 base and J 4 bases, leaving 14 bases between the germline ends. The CDR3 has 15 amino acids. CDR1 and CDR2 (germline): LNHNV, YYDKDF (reference sequence). The CDR3 is CATSRVKGSFYEQYF. The CDR3 DNA sequence: TGTGCCACCAGCAGAGTTAAGGGATCTTTTTACGAGCAGTACTTC.

Ten or more counts support this clonotype. This chain uses TRBV18 with TRBJ2-1; 12 positions match TRBD2. This CDR3 comprises 18 residues. Trimming took 0 bases from V and 1 from J; bases not matched to a gene: 4. Germline V lookup: CDR1 KGHSH, CDR2 LQKENI. CDR3 in amino acids: CASSPPVTSGSSYNEQFF. CDR3 sequence (DNA): TGTGCCAGCTCACCACCGGTGACTAGCGGGAGTTCCTACAATGAGCAGTTCTTC. The complete variable domain, with remaining parts taken from reference TRBV18 and TRBJ2-1, reads NAGVMQNPRHLVRRRGQEARLRCSPMKGHSHVYWYRQLPEEGLKFMVYLQKENIIDESGMPKERFSAEFPKEGPSILRIQQVVRGDSAAYFCASSPPVTSGSSYNEQFFGPGTRLTVL.

This clonotype was recorded a few times. This rearrangement joins TRBV3-1 to TRBJ2-1, with D tentatively TRBD1 (6 bases). The germline CDR1 and CDR2 sequences are LGHDT and YNNKEL (reference sequence). The V gene lost 1 base and the J gene lost 4 bases, with 17 bases spanning the gap. The CDR3 covers 17 residues. The CDR3, as DNA: TGTGCCAGCAGCCAAGGCAGGGGACAAGATAAATACAATGAGCAGTTCTTC. Protein product: CASSQGRGQDKYNEQFF.

This clonotype was detected a few times. This sequence joins TRBV20-1 and TRBJ2-7, with TRBD1 matching over 7 bases. Germline V CDR1 and CDR2: DFQATT, SNEGSKA (reference sequence). This CDR3 is built from 14 residues. V lost 0 bases, J lost 3 bases, and 5 bases stayed unmatched. The CDR3 DNA is TGCAGTGCTAGAGATCAGAACAGGGGCTACGAGCAGTACTTC. Translated: CSARDQNRGYEQYF.

The chain carries TRBV12-3 or TRBV12-4 and TRBJ1-2; D not resolved. Between the trimmed V and J ends, which lost 6 bases and 8 bases, there was a span of 19 bases. The CDR3 sequence is 14 residues long. This chain's CDR3 is CASSPVGREGGYTF. The DNA of the CDR3 is TGTGCCAGCAGCCCTGTAGGGAGGGAGGGCGGCTACACCTTC.

The rearrangement links TRBV19 to TRBJ2-3; unclear D gene. V was shortened by 3 bases and J by 3 bases, with 13 bases between the two germline ends. The CDR3 is 15 residues long. Germline CDR1 LNHDA, CDR2 SQIVND (reference sequence). The CDR3 here is CASSMVWSRTDTQYF. The CDR3 DNA reads TGTGCCAGTAGTATGGTGTGGTCCCGGACAGATACGCAGTATTTT.

The chain is built from TRBV7-3 and TRBJ1-5, with D uncertain. The CDR3 covers 14 residues. Trimming removed 2 bases at V and 5 bases at J, with 10 bases between. The germline gives CDR1 SGHTA, CDR2 FQGTGA. The CDR3 nucleotides are TGTGCCAGCAGCTTACGCCAGTTAGATCAGCCCCAGCATTTT. Translated: CASSLRQLDQPQHF.

For the CDR3, the DNA is TGTGCCAGCGTCACTACGGCTAACTATGGCTACACCTTC. It encodes CASVTTANYGYTF. This chain links TRBV28 with TRBJ1-2; D remains unclear. V was cut by 8 bases and J by 0 bases, with 10 bases left in between. This CDR3 contains 13 residues. Germline V gene sequence: CDR1 MDHEN, CDR2 SYDVKM.

Ten or more counts support this clonotype. V and J are TRBV29-1 and TRBJ1-1; TRBD1 is a possible D gene (6 bases). Germline CDR1 reads SQVTM; CDR2 reads ANQGSEA. This CDR3 has 13 amino acids. The V end lost 1 base, the J end lost 5 bases, and 11 bases lay between the germline ends. CDR3 sequence (DNA): TGCAGCGTTGAAGGATTAGGGGGTACTGAAGCTTTCTTT. Protein sequence: CSVEGLGGTEAFF. The complete variable domain, with remaining parts taken from reference TRBV29-1 and TRBJ1-1, reads SAVISQKPSRDICQRGTSLTIQCQVDSQVTMMFWYRQQPGQSLTLIATANQGSEATYESGFVIDKFPISRPNLTFSTLTVSNMSPEDSSIYLCSVEGLGGTEAFFGQGTRLTVV.

The chain carries TRBV7-9 and TRBJ1-1; a weak D match, TRBD1 (6 bases). V shed 0 bases and J shed 0 bases, with 8 bases lying between them. CDR1 and CDR2 (germline): SEHNR, FQNEAQ (reference sequence). CDR3 length: 15 residues. This chain's CDR3 is CASSLASGVNTEAFF. The CDR3 region has the DNA TGTGCCAGCAGCTTAGCGTCAGGGGTGAACACTGAAGCTTTCTTT.

In this sample, this clonotype turned up a few times. The junction departs from the called germline gene at one end, perhaps through a read error. The V and J genes are TRBV5-6 and TRBJ1-2; D remains unclear. This CDR3 is built from 12 residues. Germline CDR1 SGHDT, CDR2 YYEEEE. CDR3 bases: TGTGCCAGCAGCTTCGCGGACTATAGCTACACCTTC. Protein: CASSFADYSYTF.

The sample holds a few counts of this clonotype. The chain couples TRBV7-9 to TRBJ1-5; the D gene is possibly TRBD1 (5 bases). Trimming took off 4 bases at V and 4 bases at J, with 14 bases between the two ends. This CDR3 is 15 amino acids long. The V gene's germline CDR1 is SEHNR and CDR2 FQNEAQ (reference sequence). CDR3 DNA: TGTGCCAGCAGCTCGGCGGAACAGGCAAATCAGCCCCAGCATTTT. Translated, it gives CASSSAEQANQPQHF. Full variable domain (outside the CDR3, taken from reference TRBV7-9 and TRBJ1-5): DTGVSQNPRHKITKRGQNVTFRCDPISEHNRLYWYRQTLGQGPEFLTYFQNEAQLEKSRLLSDRFSAERPKGSFSTLEIQRTEQGDSAMYLCASSSAEQANQPQHFGDGTRLSIL.

This clonotype showed up just a few times. A much larger clonotype is one base distant, so this may be a read error. This chain connects TRBV11-2 to TRBJ2-7; D gene uncertain. Germline-derived CDR1 and CDR2 are SGHAT and FQNNGV. CDR3 length equals 12 residues. CDR3 bases: TGTGCCAGCAGCTACTCTCCCTACGAGCGGTACTTC. Translating gives CASSYSPYERYF.

The sample holds a few counts of this clonotype. The V and J genes are TRBV24-1 and TRBJ2-1; D possibly corresponds to TRBD1 (6 bases). This CDR3 contains 16 residues. The germline gives CDR1 KGHDR, CDR2 SFDVKD. Trimming shortened V by 4 bases and J by 0 bases, and 12 bases separated the two germline ends. Written as DNA, the CDR3 is TGTGCCACCAGTGACCCCGGACAGAGCTCCTACAATGAGCAGTTCTTC. It translates to CATSDPGQSSYNEQFF.

This clonotype was seen only a few times. The rearrangement links TRBV3-1 to TRBJ1-2; 11 positions match TRBD1. In germline, CDR1 is LGHDT, CDR2 YNNKEL (reference sequence). The length of the CDR3 is 15 residues. The J segment lost 7 bases and the V segment lost 4 bases, leaving 8 bases of the junction unmatched. In DNA, the CDR3 is TGTGCCAGCAGCCCCTGGACAGGGGGCGCGGGTGGCTACACCTTC. Its protein is CASSPWTGGAGGYTF.

The V gene is TRBV20-1, the J gene TRBJ1-5; maybe TRBD1 (5 bases). The V gene's germline CDR1 is DFQATT and CDR2 SNEGSKA (reference sequence). This CDR3 spans 15 amino acids. V lost 1 base, J lost 2 bases, and 12 bases lay in between. The CDR3: CSARADTTGNQPQHF. In DNA form, the CDR3 reads TGCAGTGCTAGAGCGGACACAACGGGCAATCAGCCCCAGCATTTT.

The J gene is TRBJ1-5, the V gene TRBV28; 7 bases agree with TRBD1. This CDR3 contains 15 residues. Germline assignment: CDR1 MDHEN and CDR2 SYDVKM. V gave up 5 bases and J gave up 0 bases; unmatched junction bases: 4. CDR3 residues: CASSQGQISNQPQHF. The CDR3 DNA reads as TGTGCCAGCAGTCAGGGACAGATTAGCAATCAGCCCCAGCATTTT. The full variable domain, in which reference TRBV28 and TRBJ1-5 provide the parts outside the CDR3, is DVKVTQSSRYLVKRTGEKVFLECVQDMDHENMFWYRQDPGLGLRLIYFSYDVKMKEKGDIPEGYSVSREKKERFSLILESASTNQTSMYLCASSQGQISNQPQHFGDGTRLSIL.

This clonotype occurred many times. This chain connects TRBV11-2 to TRBJ2-3; D unclear. This CDR3 comprises 13 residues. Germline V gene data show CDR1 as SGHAT and CDR2 as FQNNGV. Trimming removed 0 bases at V and 3 bases at J, with 4 bases between. The CDR3 nucleotides are TGTGCCAGCAGCTTAGACCTGACAGATACGCAGTATTTT. It specifies CASSLDLTDTQYF.

Ten or more counts support this clonotype. V usage is TRBV28 and J usage is TRBJ2-7; 12 nucleotides match TRBD2. The CDR3 length is 23 residues. V lost 3 bases, J lost 1 base, and 25 bases stayed unmatched. Germline CDR1 and CDR2: MDHEN and SYDVKM. CDR3 in DNA: TGTGCCAGCAGTTTGGATAGGGACAGGGGATACCTAGCGGGAGGGCCCTCGTCCTACGAGCAGTACTTC. Translation: CASSLDRDRGYLAGGPSSYEQYF.

The table lists this clonotype with many counts. The J gene is TRBJ2-7, the V gene TRBV11-2; D might be TRBD2 (6 bases). Trimming shortened V by 5 bases and J by 1 base, and 12 bases separated the two germline ends. This CDR3 contains 14 residues. Per germline, CDR1 SGHAT and CDR2 FQNNGV. The CDR3 region is CASSPASASYEQYF. In nucleotides, the CDR3 is TGTGCCAGCAGCCCGGCTAGCGCATCCTACGAGCAGTACTTC.

The sample holds many counts of this clonotype. DNA of the CDR3: TGTGCCAGCAGGAAAACCGGGACAGGGACCTTCCTCGAGCAGTACTTC. It specifies CASRKTGTGTFLEQYF. The V gene is TRBV7-2, the J gene TRBJ2-7; 9 positions match TRBD1. CDR3 length equals 16 residues. Germline V gene sequence: CDR1 SGHTA, CDR2 FQGNSA. Trimming took 6 bases from V and 6 from J; bases not matched to a gene: 15.

This clonotype has ten or more counts. The V gene is TRBV7-9, the J gene TRBJ2-5; 7 positions agree with TRBD1. This CDR3 comprises 14 residues. V was clipped by 3 bases and J by 5 bases; unmatched bases: 6. CDR1 SEHNR and CDR2 FQNEAQ come from the germline V gene (reference sequence). CDR3 loop: CASSLVTGKETQYF. The CDR3 nucleotides read TGTGCCAGCAGCTTGGTGACAGGGAAGGAGACCCAGTACTTC.

This clonotype was seen a handful of times. V and J are TRBV12-3 or TRBV12-4 and TRBJ2-1; D may be TRBD2 (6 bases). Trimming took 6 bases from V and 12 from J, leaving 12 bases between them. This CDR3 has 11 amino acids. The CDR3 nucleotides are TGTGCCAGCAGCCCACAGACTAGGCAGTTCTTC. Its translation: CASSPQTRQFF.